A selection of T cell receptor beta chains follows, all from one sample in a study of blood T cells in healthy people across ages. From the 5' RACE reads, TCRdb called clonotypes with MiXCR, one entry per CDR3 protein. The sample shows roughly 680,000 distinct CDR3 sequences, around half of them seen only once. The sequencing sample was made of blood. These receptors all stem from a woman aged 60-70 years in good health. Both conserved end residues are part of each CDR3. Each record gives: J gene, D gene, V gene, clone size, CDR3 DNA, CDR3 protein. A D gene is named only where the DNA matches it firmly. Rows may omit the clone size; those that give it use once, few, many or a size class.

J gene: TRBJ2-1
D gene: TRBD2
V gene: TRBV7-3
clone size: few
CDR3 DNA: TGTGCCAGCAGCTTATTTGGACTAGCGGAATACAATGAGCAGTTCTTC
CDR3 protein: CASSLFGLAEYNEQFF

J gene: TRBJ2-5
D gene: .
V gene: TRBV27
clone size: .
CDR3 DNA: TGTGCCAGCATCCCTACCGGGGCGGCCGGTGACAATGAGCAGTACTTC
CDR3 protein: CASIPTGAAGDNEQYF

J gene: TRBJ1-2
D gene: .
V gene: TRBV28
clone size: .
CDR3 DNA: TGTGCCAGCAGTCGACTGAGTAACTATGGCTACACCTTC
CDR3 protein: CASSRLSNYGYTF

J gene: TRBJ1-2
D gene: TRBD1
V gene: TRBV5-1
clone size: few
CDR3 DNA: TGCGCCAGCAGCCTCGGGACAGGGGAAGGCTACACCTTC
CDR3 protein: CASSLGTGEGYTF

J gene: TRBJ2-7
D gene: TRBD2
V gene: TRBV18
clone size: .
CDR3 DNA: TGTGCCAGCTCACAACTAGCGGGAGGGGTCTACGAGCAGTACTTC
CDR3 protein: CASSQLAGGVYEQYF

J gene: TRBJ1-1
D gene: .
V gene: TRBV7-9
clone size: .
CDR3 DNA: TGTGCCAGCAGCTTCGGAGGGAGTAAGGGTAACACTGAAGCTTTCTTT
CDR3 protein: CASSFGGSKGNTEAFF

J gene: TRBJ2-7
D gene: .
V gene: TRBV4-2
clone size: .
CDR3 DNA: TGTGCCAGCAGCCAAGATGAGTCAGCGTACTACGAGCAGTACTTC
CDR3 protein: CASSQDESAYYEQYF

J gene: TRBJ2-6
D gene: .
V gene: TRBV28
clone size: .
CDR3 DNA: TGTGCCAGCGGGAGCCCGGCGAGTGGGGCCAACGTCCTGACTTTC
CDR3 protein: CASGSPASGANVLTF

J gene: TRBJ2-7
D gene: TRBD2
V gene: TRBV6-5
clone size: once
CDR3 DNA: TGTGCCATGCCGACTAGCGGCCCGACCTCCTACAAGCAGTACTTC
CDR3 protein: CAMPTSGPTSYKQYF

J gene: TRBJ1-1
D gene: .
V gene: TRBV3-1
clone size: .
CDR3 DNA: TGTGCCAGCAGCCAAGGGCCTAACACTGAAGCTTTCTTT
CDR3 protein: CASSQGPNTEAFF

J gene: TRBJ2-7
D gene: .
V gene: TRBV29-1
clone size: .
CDR3 DNA: TGCAGCGTTGTGGGCGGGGTAAGCTCCTACAATGAGCAGTACTTC
CDR3 protein: CSVVGGVSSYNEQYF

J gene: TRBJ2-4
D gene: .
V gene: TRBV20-1
clone size: .
CDR3 DNA: TGCAGTGCTGCTACCGACAGGTTAAACATTCAGTACTTC
CDR3 protein: CSAATDRLNIQYF

J gene: TRBJ2-5
D gene: TRBD2
V gene: TRBV27
clone size: .
CDR3 DNA: TGTGCCAGCAGTTTTCTAGCGGGAGGGCGAGAGACCCAGTACTTC
CDR3 protein: CASSFLAGGRETQYF

J gene: TRBJ2-7
D gene: TRBD1
V gene: TRBV5-1
clone size: .
CDR3 DNA: TGCGCCAGCAGCGATTTAGGGACAGGGGATACCTACGAGCAGTACTTC
CDR3 protein: CASSDLGTGDTYEQYF

J gene: TRBJ2-1
D gene: .
V gene: TRBV6-2/TRBV6-3
clone size: few
CDR3 DNA: TGTGCCAGCAGTTACTCCTCTCAGGCCAATGAGCAGTTCTTC
CDR3 protein: CASSYSSQANEQFF

J gene: TRBJ2-7
D gene: .
V gene: TRBV15
clone size: many
CDR3 DNA: TGTGCCACCAGCAGAGAACAGGCCAACTACGAGCAGTACTTC
CDR3 protein: CATSREQANYEQYF

J gene: TRBJ2-5
D gene: .
V gene: TRBV28
clone size: .
CDR3 DNA: TGTGCCGGCACTCGTGAGGCGACCCAGTACTTC
CDR3 protein: CAGTREATQYF

J gene: TRBJ2-3
D gene: .
V gene: TRBV5-1
clone size: .
CDR3 DNA: TGCGCCAGCAGCTTGTCTCCGGGAGCTGGCACAGATACGCAGTATTTT
CDR3 protein: CASSLSPGAGTDTQYF

J gene: TRBJ2-3
D gene: .
V gene: TRBV20-1
clone size: .
CDR3 DNA: TGCAGTGCTAAGGGAGATAGCACAGATACGCAGTATTTT
CDR3 protein: CSAKGDSTDTQYF

J gene: TRBJ1-6
D gene: .
V gene: TRBV25-1
clone size: .
CDR3 DNA: TGTGCCAGCAGTCCATCAGGACTCTATAATTCACCCCTCCACTTT
CDR3 protein: CASSPSGLYNSPLHF

J gene: TRBJ2-7
D gene: .
V gene: TRBV24-1
clone size: .
CDR3 DNA: TGTGCCACCAGTGATTTCAGGGTCCCCTACGAGCAGTACTTC
CDR3 protein: CATSDFRVPYEQYF

J gene: TRBJ1-2
D gene: TRBD1
V gene: TRBV20-1
clone size: many
CDR3 DNA: TGCAGTGCACGGGACAGGCACTATGGCTACACCTTC
CDR3 protein: CSARDRHYGYTF

J gene: TRBJ2-3
D gene: .
V gene: TRBV11-1
clone size: .
CDR3 DNA: TGTGCCAGCAGCTTAGATTGGACTCGAAGCACAGATACGCAGTATTTT
CDR3 protein: CASSLDWTRSTDTQYF

J gene: TRBJ1-1
D gene: .
V gene: TRBV29-1
clone size: few
CDR3 DNA: TGCAGCGTTGCATCCGGAGGGGGAATGAACCCCGAAGCTTTCTTT
CDR3 protein: CSVASGGGMNPEAFF

J gene: TRBJ1-5
D gene: TRBD1
V gene: TRBV20-1
clone size: .
CDR3 DNA: TGCAGTGCTAGGGTGCCAGGGGGAGTGTCGAGCAATCAGCCCCAGCATTTT
CDR3 protein: CSARVPGGVSSNQPQHF

J gene: TRBJ2-5
D gene: .
V gene: TRBV5-1
clone size: .
CDR3 DNA: TGCGCCAGCAGCGGGCCCGGACAGCAAGAGACCCAGTACTTC
CDR3 protein: CASSGPGQQETQYF

J gene: TRBJ2-7
D gene: .
V gene: TRBV27
clone size: .
CDR3 DNA: TGTGCCAGCAGCCTTTGGGACGGTTACGAGCAGTACTTC
CDR3 protein: CASSLWDGYEQYF

J gene: TRBJ2-7
D gene: .
V gene: TRBV5-1
clone size: .
CDR3 DNA: TGCGCCAGCAGCCCCTCCGCTTGGGGAACCTACGAGCAGTACTTC
CDR3 protein: CASSPSAWGTYEQYF

J gene: TRBJ2-1
D gene: TRBD2
V gene: TRBV7-6
clone size: .
CDR3 DNA: TGTGCCAGCAGCTCCTATCTAGCGGGAGGGGGGAATGAGCAGTTCTTC
CDR3 protein: CASSSYLAGGGNEQFF

J gene: TRBJ2-7
D gene: .
V gene: TRBV4-1
clone size: .
CDR3 DNA: TGCGCCAGCAGCCAACCAGGACTTGCCTACGAGCAGTACTTC
CDR3 protein: CASSQPGLAYEQYF

J gene: TRBJ2-1
D gene: TRBD1
V gene: TRBV6-4
clone size: many
CDR3 DNA: TGTGCCAGCAGTGACTCGGACAGGGGAGGCAATGAGCAGTTCTTC
CDR3 protein: CASSDSDRGGNEQFF

J gene: TRBJ2-2
D gene: .
V gene: TRBV25-1
clone size: .
CDR3 DNA: TGTGCCAGCAGTGAACTCTCCGGGGAGCTGTTTTTT
CDR3 protein: CASSELSGELFF

J gene: TRBJ2-1
D gene: TRBD2
V gene: TRBV7-2
clone size: .
CDR3 DNA: TGTGCCAGCAGCTTATACGCGACTAGCGGGCTGAGCTCCTACAATGAGCAGTTCTTC
CDR3 protein: CASSLYATSGLSSYNEQFF

J gene: TRBJ2-5
D gene: .
V gene: TRBV4-2
clone size: many
CDR3 DNA: TGTGCCAGCAGCCAAGAGGGCAGTTTAAAAGAGACCCAGTACTTC
CDR3 protein: CASSQEGSLKETQYF

J gene: TRBJ2-4
D gene: .
V gene: TRBV24-1
clone size: .
CDR3 DNA: TGTGCCACCAGTGATTCCGACACAGCCAGGTTGTCCAAAAACATTCAGTACTTC
CDR3 protein: CATSDSDTARLSKNIQYF

J gene: TRBJ2-5
D gene: TRBD2
V gene: TRBV25-1
clone size: .
CDR3 DNA: TGTGCCAGCACGAGGGGACTAGCGGGAGGGTACCAAGAGACCCAGTACTTC
CDR3 protein: CASTRGLAGGYQETQYF

J gene: TRBJ2-5
D gene: .
V gene: TRBV7-2
clone size: .
CDR3 DNA: TGTGCCAGCAGCTCGGACCTGAGTGAGCAGTACTTC
CDR3 protein: CASSSDLSEQYF

J gene: TRBJ2-7
D gene: .
V gene: TRBV7-9
clone size: .
CDR3 DNA: TGTGCCAGCAACCTAGGGGCAGGGTACTACGAGCAGTACTTC
CDR3 protein: CASNLGAGYYEQYF

J gene: TRBJ1-1
D gene: .
V gene: TRBV6-2/TRBV6-3
clone size: .
CDR3 DNA: TGTGCCAGCAGTTCCCGACGGTTGAACACAGAAGCTTTCTTT
CDR3 protein: CASSSRRLNTEAFF

J gene: TRBJ1-2
D gene: .
V gene: TRBV18
clone size: .
CDR3 DNA: TGTGCCAGCTCACCCGGGTTCACGGGACACTATGGCTACACCTTC
CDR3 protein: CASSPGFTGHYGYTF

J gene: TRBJ2-7
D gene: TRBD2
V gene: TRBV25-1
clone size: .
CDR3 DNA: TGTGCCAGCAGTCCGGGGGGAGCCTACAATGAGCAGTACTTC
CDR3 protein: CASSPGGAYNEQYF

J gene: TRBJ2-5
D gene: TRBD2
V gene: TRBV28
clone size: few
CDR3 DNA: TGTGCCAGCGCAGCAGCGGGGATATTGGGGACCCAGTACTTC
CDR3 protein: CASAAAGILGTQYF

J gene: TRBJ1-2
D gene: .
V gene: TRBV20-1
clone size: .
CDR3 DNA: TGCAGTGCTAGAGGACACGCTAACTATGGCTACACCTTC
CDR3 protein: CSARGHANYGYTF

J gene: TRBJ1-2
D gene: TRBD1
V gene: TRBV29-1
clone size: .
CDR3 DNA: TGCAGCGTCTTAAACCCAGGGGGCGAGATCTATGGCTACACCTTC
CDR3 protein: CSVLNPGGEIYGYTF

J gene: TRBJ1-5
D gene: .
V gene: TRBV15
clone size: .
CDR3 DNA: TGTGCCACCAGCAGTAATCGCCGGAGTAATCAGCCCCAGCATTTT
CDR3 protein: CATSSNRRSNQPQHF

J gene: TRBJ1-6
D gene: TRBD1
V gene: TRBV2
clone size: .
CDR3 DNA: TGTGCCAGCAGAGCCCGGACAGGGGGCTCGCCACCCCTCCACTTT
CDR3 protein: CASRARTGGSPPLHF

J gene: TRBJ2-7
D gene: .
V gene: TRBV5-1
clone size: many
CDR3 DNA: TGCGCCAGCAGCTTGGCAGGGCGGAGCTCCTACGAGCAGTACTTC
CDR3 protein: CASSLAGRSSYEQYF

J gene: TRBJ2-5
D gene: .
V gene: TRBV24-1
clone size: .
CDR3 DNA: TGTGCCACCAGTGATGGCGGGATCTCGAAGCAGTACTTC
CDR3 protein: CATSDGGISKQYF

J gene: TRBJ2-4
D gene: .
V gene: TRBV20-1
clone size: .
CDR3 DNA: TGCAGGCCCGGGGGATTAGCCAAAAACATTCAGTACTTC
CDR3 protein: CRPGGLAKNIQYF

J gene: TRBJ2-1
D gene: TRBD2
V gene: TRBV20-1
clone size: .
CDR3 DNA: TGCAGTGCTAGAGACGGGCCACCTAGCGGGAGAGGTGACTACAATGAGCAGTTCTTC
CDR3 protein: CSARDGPPSGRGDYNEQFF

J gene: TRBJ2-7
D gene: TRBD1
V gene: TRBV24-1
clone size: .
CDR3 DNA: TGTGCCACCAGTGACCGCCGGGACAGCTCCTACGAGCAGTACTTC
CDR3 protein: CATSDRRDSSYEQYF

J gene: TRBJ2-5
D gene: .
V gene: TRBV7-9
clone size: .
CDR3 DNA: TGTGCCAGCACGAGGCCACTCCAAGAGACCCAGTACTTC
CDR3 protein: CASTRPLQETQYF

J gene: TRBJ2-1
D gene: TRBD1
V gene: TRBV15
clone size: .
CDR3 DNA: TGTGTCACCAGCAGAGAAGGGACAGCTTACAATGAGCAGTTCTTC
CDR3 protein: CVTSREGTAYNEQFF

J gene: TRBJ2-1
D gene: .
V gene: TRBV25-1
clone size: few
CDR3 DNA: TGTGCCAGCAGTGAGAATCTAGCTGAGCAGTTCTTC
CDR3 protein: CASSENLAEQFF